The sequence of this TCR beta chain was determined in a study of beta chain features in type 1 diabetes. The whole isolated RNA underwent reverse transcription, so sequencing captured expressed TCRB transcripts. Around 3.57 million reads was the average for naive, central memory and regulatory T cell samples. Method: immunoSEQ multiplex PCR; TCRdb's copy keeps in-frame clones and lacks some. The table records 350,000 to 450,000 clones, over 11% of them present only once. Germline CDR1 reads SGHNT; CDR2 reads YYREEE (reference sequence). The V gene end was trimmed by 4 bases and the J gene end by 10 bases; junction bases not matched to a gene: 16. This CDR3 region has 15 residues.

This sequence joins TRBV5-4 and TRBJ2-7, with TRBD1 identical over 8 bases. The clonotype originates from a man aged 25 to 40 in good health. Sequenced input: naive CD4+ T cells from blood. The chain's CDR3 is CASSISGTGGFRQYV. The CDR3 DNA reads TGTGCCAGCAGCATCTCCGGGACAGGCGGATTTAGACAGTACGTC.